This TCR beta chain was sequenced during a study of metastatic and nonmetastatic thyroid tumors. Looking at the study overall: Samples came from malignant and benign thyroid patients, and repertoires were compared across blood and tumor or nodule tissue.

The CDR3 runs to 15 residues. Germline loops: CDR1 SNHLY, CDR2 FYNNEI. J gave up 7 bases and V 6 bases, and 12 bases lay outside the gene matches. The authors' processing: Between-group CDR3 differences, defined by clinicopathological status, yielded a distant-metastasis classifier for papillary thyroid cancer. TCRdb reanalyzed the PCR reads with MiXCR. The V and J calls here are based on TCRdb, not the publication. The repertoire holds over 10,000 clones, with around 20% as singletons. Ahead of thyroid surgery, no patient had received treatment of any kind. This clone is labeled as medium-sized. Its antigen is not known. Study results and caveats: The reported finding was significantly higher TCR beta diversity in malignant thyroid tumors relative to benign nodules, in blood and tumor.

The sample consisted of adjacent normal tissue. The chain recombines TRBV2 with TRBJ1-2; TRBD1 matches at 9 bases. The clonotype originates from a female donor with papillary thyroid cancer or a benign thyroid nodule (not recorded which). Some clones in this sample may be carry-over from other donors' samples. DNA for the CDR3: TGTGCCAGCAGAAGAACAGGGGGCTCTTCGTTTGGCTACACCTTC. Residues: CASRRTGGSSFGYTF.